The clone carrying this T cell receptor (beta chain) was counted ten times or more. No antigen is known for it. The sample is drawn from a study of response to subunit inactivated influenza vaccine. Findings and limits, study-wide: New T cells are recruited in small numbers by each seasonal influenza vaccination, according to the authors' suggestion.

The CDR3 runs to 14 residues. Deletions cut 4 bases from V and 0 bases from J, with 10 bases between. The germline V gene has CDR1 SQVTM and CDR2 ANQGSEA. Using its own MiXCR run on the RT-PCR reads, TCRdb lists one record per CDR3 protein. Of around 480,000 distinct CDR3 sequences listed, roughly 11% are singletons. The rearrangement uses TRBV29-1 and TRBJ2-1; unclear D gene. The clonotype originates from a man aged 45 to 65 who received an inactivated influenza vaccine. Sample: PBMCs from blood, taken roughly 47 days after vaccination. CDR3: CSVAPSSSYNEQFF. The CDR3 DNA sequence: TGCAGCGTTGCACCCTCTAGCTCCTACAATGAGCAGTTCTTC.